Below are 4 T cell receptor beta chains sequenced from a single sample in a study of blood T cell repertoires in COVID-19. Clones were read by immunoSEQ multiplex PCR, and TCRdb kept only the in-frame ones, dropping some. The sample has about 250,000 clones; approximately 79% are singletons. Material for sequencing was peripheral blood. These receptors were collected from a woman aged 35 to 49 with active or convalescent COVID-19.

The gene calls are TRBV9 and TRBJ1-2; D gene uncertain. With 3 bases removed from V and 2 bases from J, the gap between germline ends came to 11 bases. Germline V lookup: CDR1 SGDLS, CDR2 YYNGEE. The CDR3 is 14 residues long. The CDR3 DNA reads as TGTGCCAGCAGCGGCGACTCTAAGAACTATGGCTACACCTTC. Residues: CASSGDSKNYGYTF. Supplemented by reference TRBV9 and TRBJ1-2, the full variable domain reads DSGVTQTPKHLITATGQRVTLRCSPRSGDLSVYWYQQSLDQGLQFLIQYYNGEERAKGNILERFSAQQFPDLHSELNLSSLELGDSALYFCASSGDSKNYGYTFGSGTRLTVV.

This clone showed up many times. The chain is built from TRBV5-5 and TRBJ2-7; the match to TRBD2 covers 9 bases. V lost 0 bases and J lost 6; bases outside the gene matches: 19. The germline CDR1 and CDR2 sequences are SGHKS and YYEKEE (reference sequence). The CDR3 contains 19 residues. The CDR3 loop reads CASSLVYSPSFSGGVEQYF. CDR3 in DNA: TGTGCCAGCAGCTTGGTCTACAGTCCGTCGTTTAGCGGGGGTGTCGAGCAGTACTTC.

The chain employs TRBV19 and TRBJ2-2; 7 positions agree with TRBD1. The V and J ends lost 3 bases and 0 bases, in that order; junction bases with no gene match: 4. Germline V gene sequence: CDR1 LNHDA, CDR2 SQIVND (reference sequence). The CDR3 is 16 residues long. The CDR3 coding sequence is TGTGCCAGTAGTATTAGGGGGCTCGCGAACACCGGGGAGCTGTTTTTT. This encodes CASSIRGLANTGELFF.

V is TRBV13 and J is TRBJ2-3, with 8 bases aligning to TRBD2. Trimming at V came to 0 bases and at J to 0 bases, leaving 5 bases not matched to a gene. Per the germline V gene, CDR1 is PRHDT and CDR2 is FYEKMQ (reference sequence). The CDR3 is made up of 17 amino acids. The CDR3 region has the DNA TGTGCCAGCAGCTTAGGCCTCTCGGGGGGGAGCACAGATACGCAGTATTTT. Amino acids: CASSLGLSGGSTDTQYF.